This section outlines one T cell receptor beta chain sequence together with its context. The data belong to a study of a mutant IDH1 vaccine in newly diagnosed glioma. Stated time point: baseline, week 1 (first vaccination visit). Treatment specified: pre-vaccination baseline after standard-of-care therapy. The germline V gene has CDR1 MNHEY and CDR2 SMNVEV (reference sequence). The CDR3 length is 14 residues. V lost 7 bases and J 5 bases, leaving 17 bases between the germline ends. Profiled with immunoSEQ multiplex PCR; TCRdb holds only in-frame clones, not every one. The sample has just under 95,000 clones, around 82% seen once; the top ten hold 7.4%.

The genes are TRBV27 and TRBJ1-1, with unresolved D. This sample comprised PBMCs, obtained from a glioma patient treated with radiotherapy, temozolomide or both. The receptor was isolated from a woman in her fifties or sixties with glioma. CDR3: CASKMDGRLTEAFF. CDR3 bases: TGTGCCAGCAAGATGGACGGACGGCTAACTGAAGCTTTCTTT.